The rows below give T cell receptor beta chains drawn from one sample of a study of blood T cell repertoires in COVID-19. The repertoire was sequenced with immunoSEQ multiplex PCR; TCRdb's copy has only in-frame clones and lacks some. The data contain about 160,000 clones, roughly 90% of them singletons. The sequencing input was PBMCs or T cells enriched from blood (not recorded which). The receptors here all came from a woman in her 50s who had recovered from COVID-19. The CDR3 runs from the conserved cysteine through the conserved F or W. A D gene is named only where the DNA matches it firmly. Rows give clone size only sometimes, using once, few, many, or a class for an expanded clone.

-	TRBV11-2	TRBJ1-5	-	CASSLAPFQPQHF	TGTGCCAGCAGCTTAGCCCCGTTCCAGCCCCAGCATTTT
-	TRBV7-2	TRBJ1-3	-	CASSVDRLSGNTIYF	TGTGCCAGCAGCGTCGACAGGCTCTCTGGAAACACCATATATTTT
TRBD1	TRBV18	TRBJ2-7	once	CASSSRDRREQYF	TGTGCCAGCTCATCGCGGGACAGGCGCGAGCAGTACTTC
-	TRBV30	TRBJ1-3	-	CAWSAPGQISGNTIYF	TGTGCCTGGAGCGCCCCCGGACAGATCTCTGGAAACACCATATATTTT
TRBD1	TRBV5-1	TRBJ2-1	-	CASRLDRDTYNEQFF	TGCGCCAGCAGATTGGACAGGGACACCTACAATGAGCAGTTCTTC
-	TRBV29-1	TRBJ2-7	-	CSVKSGSYEQYF	TGCAGCGTGAAGTCGGGATCCTACGAGCAGTACTTC
TRBD1	TRBV9	TRBJ2-1	-	CASSGDRAAYNEQFF	TGTGCCAGCAGCGGAGACAGGGCGGCCTACAATGAGCAGTTCTTC
-	TRBV5-4	TRBJ1-1	-	CASSLVRGGTEAFF	TGTGCCAGCAGCTTGGTTAGGGGTGGCACTGAAGCTTTCTTT
TRBD2	TRBV9	TRBJ2-7	-	CASSVSSGGPYEQYF	TGTGCCAGCAGCGTATCGAGCGGGGGGCCGTACGAGCAGTACTTC
TRBD1	TRBV7-2	TRBJ2-5	-	CASKTDRGQETQYF	TGTGCCAGCAAAACCGACAGGGGGCAAGAGACCCAGTACTTC
TRBD2	TRBV7-2	TRBJ2-7	-	CASRGGTYEQYF	TGTGCCAGCAGGGGAGGGACCTACGAGCAGTACTTC
TRBD1	TRBV7-2	TRBJ2-7	-	CASSLGGQALYYEQYF	TGTGCCAGCAGCTTAGGAGGACAGGCCCTTTACTACGAGCAGTACTTC
TRBD2	TRBV12-3/TRBV12-4	TRBJ2-1	-	CASSRLAGGEQFF	TGTGCCAGCAGTCGACTAGCGGGGGGAGAGCAGTTCTTC
TRBD2	TRBV18	TRBJ2-3	-	CASSPQRLAGDTDTQYF	TGTGCCAGCTCACCTCAGCGACTAGCGGGGGACACAGATACGCAGTATTTT
TRBD2	TRBV7-7	TRBJ2-5	-	CASSLSGGLETQYF	TGTGCCAGCAGTCTTTCGGGGGGGCTGGAGACCCAGTACTTC
TRBD1	TRBV6-5	TRBJ2-7	once	CASSYRDRASYEQYF	TGTGCCAGCAGCTACCGGGACAGGGCCTCCTACGAGCAGTACTTC
TRBD2	TRBV7-7	TRBJ2-1	-	CASSLQRGGPNEQFF	TGTGCCAGCAGCTTACAGCGGGGGGGCCCAAATGAGCAGTTCTTC
-	TRBV7-2	TRBJ1-5	once	CASSLATGFSQPQHF	TGTGCCAGCAGCTTAGCCACAGGGTTCAGTCAGCCCCAGCATTTT
-	TRBV2	TRBJ1-2	-	CASRGHINYGYTF	TGTGCCAGCAGGGGACATATAAACTATGGCTACACCTTC
-	TRBV4-2	TRBJ2-3	-	CASSQEGGAPAANTQYF	TGTGCCAGCAGCCAAGAGGGGGGTGCCCCGGCCGCCAATACGCAGTATTTT
-	TRBV9	TRBJ1-3	-	CASGHLLTGPGNTIYF	TGTGCCAGCGGCCACCTCCTTACGGGTCCTGGAAACACCATATATTTT
TRBD1	TRBV7-2	TRBJ1-2	-	CASSLQGAVYGYTF	TGTGCCAGCAGTTTACAGGGGGCGGTCTATGGCTACACCTTC
-	TRBV10-3	TRBJ2-7	few	CAISESISHGWAF	TGTGCCATCAGTGAGTCGATATCGCATGGGTGGGCGTTC
-	TRBV5-1	TRBJ1-4	-	CASSSTTGTALEKLFF	TGCGCCAGCAGCTCCACAACGGGGACTGCCCTTGAAAAACTGTTTTTT
-	TRBV6-5	TRBJ2-1	-	CASSFPGGEQFF	TGTGCCAGCAGTTTCCCGGGGGGCGAGCAGTTCTTC
-	TRBV6-2/TRBV6-3	TRBJ2-7	-	CASSPLVPSDPYEQYF	TGTGCCAGCAGCCCACTGGTCCCTAGCGACCCCTACGAGCAGTACTTC
-	TRBV7-8	TRBJ2-7	-	CASSNGQSYEQYF	TGTGCCAGCAGCAACGGACAGTCCTACGAGCAGTACTTC
TRBD1	TRBV6-6	TRBJ2-7	-	CASTLDGTVSYEQYF	TGTGCCAGCACTCTCGACGGGACAGTTTCCTACGAGCAGTACTTC
TRBD1	TRBV6-2/TRBV6-3	TRBJ2-7	-	CASSRPGGLSYEQYF	TGTGCCAGCAGTCGCCCAGGGGGCTTATCCTACGAGCAGTACTTC
TRBD1	TRBV3-1/TRBV3-2	TRBJ1-1	-	CASSHSGQGNTEAFF	TGTGCCAGCAGCCATTCCGGACAGGGAAACACTGAAGCTTTCTTT
-	TRBV4-3	TRBJ1-3	-	CASSRFRAGGSGNTIYF	TGCGCCAGCAGCCGCTTCCGCGCGGGCGGATCTGGAAACACCATATATTTT
-	TRBV19	TRBJ2-7	-	CASSSSTSYEQYF	TGTGCCAGTAGTAGCAGTACCTCCTACGAGCAGTACTTC
-	TRBV29-1	TRBJ1-2	-	CSVAFALGGYTF	TGCAGCGTTGCTTTTGCGCTAGGTGGCTACACCTTC
-	TRBV7-9	TRBJ2-4	few	CASSHTGPKNIQYF	TGTGCCAGCAGCCATACAGGGCCCAAAAACATTCAGTACTTC
TRBD1	TRBV2	TRBJ1-6	-	CASSGGQRYNSPLHF	TGTGCCAGCAGTGGGGGACAGAGGTATAATTCACCCCTCCACTTT
-	TRBV6-2/TRBV6-3	TRBJ2-3	-	CASSYRQIIDTQYF	TGTGCCAGCAGTTACCGCCAGATCATTGATACGCAGTATTTT
-	TRBV9	TRBJ1-3	once	CASSVDFSGNTIYF	TGTGCCAGCAGCGTAGACTTCTCTGGAAACACCATATATTTT